The 19 T cell receptor beta chains in this list originate from one sample, sequenced in a study of blood T cell repertoires in COVID-19. Profiled with immunoSEQ multiplex PCR; TCRdb holds only in-frame clones, not every one. This repertoire shows fewer than 400,000 clones, approximately 91% found once; its top ten account for about 5.2%. Sample: PBMCs or T cells enriched from blood (not recorded which). Receptors were obtained from a man aged 55 to 70 who had recovered from COVID-19.

V usage is TRBV7-6 and J usage is TRBJ2-2; D might be TRBD2 (6 bases). Germline lookup yields CDR1 SGHVS and CDR2 FNYEAQ. Trimming cost V 0 bases and J 1 base, with 15 bases left between them. CDR3 length equals 18 residues. The CDR3 nucleotides are TGTGCCAGCAGCTTAGCGGACGGGGGAGCCCTGAACACCGGGGAGCTGTTTTTT. Translating gives CASSLADGGALNTGELFF. Supplemented by reference TRBV7-6 and TRBJ2-2, the full variable domain reads GAGVSQSPRYKVTKRGQDVALRCDPISGHVSLYWYRQALGQGPEFLTYFNYEAQQDKSGLPNDRFSAERPEGSISTLTIQRTEQRDSAMYRCASSLADGGALNTGELFFGEGSRLTVL.

The rearrangement uses TRBV19 and TRBJ2-1, with D possibly being TRBD1 (6 bases). With 6 bases removed from V and 0 bases from J, the gap between germline ends came to 12 bases. The CDR3 consists of 15 residues. From germline, CDR1 is LNHDA and CDR2 SQIVND (reference sequence). DNA of the CDR3: TGTGCCAGTAGGGACAGCCCGAGCTCCTACAATGAGCAGTTCTTC. Translation: CASRDSPSSYNEQFF.

The rearrangement joins TRBV7-9 to TRBJ2-7, with 10 bases identical to TRBD1. CDR3 length: 16 amino acids. The germline CDR1 and CDR2 sequences are SEHNR and FQNEAQ (reference sequence). V was pared by 5 bases and J by 3 bases, with 10 bases of the junction left unmatched. The CDR3 protein is CASSPIGTGVFYEQYF. The CDR3 DNA reads TGTGCCAGCAGCCCTATAGGGACAGGGGTCTTCTACGAGCAGTACTTC. Full variable domain (rest looked up from reference TRBV7-9 and TRBJ2-7): DTGVSQNPRHKITKRGQNVTFRCDPISEHNRLYWYRQTLGQGPEFLTYFQNEAQLEKSRLLSDRFSAERPKGSFSTLEIQRTEQGDSAMYLCASSPIGTGVFYEQYFGPGTRLTVT.

The chain joins TRBV7-3 to TRBJ2-1; 10 positions agree with TRBD2. Germline V gives CDR1 SGHTA, CDR2 FQGTGA. The length of the CDR3 is 16 residues. V was pared by 2 bases and J by 4 bases, with 5 bases of the junction left unmatched. Here the CDR3 reads CASSLAAGGPYNEQFF. The DNA of the CDR3 is TGTGCCAGCAGCTTAGCAGCGGGAGGGCCATACAATGAGCAGTTCTTC.

The rearrangement links TRBV19 to TRBJ1-2; D is possibly TRBD1 (6 bases). Trimming stripped 3 bases from V and 5 bases from J, with 16 bases between. The CDR3 sequence is 15 residues long. Germline values: CDR1 LNHDA, CDR2 SQIVND (reference sequence). CDR3 protein: CASSIYPGQEYGYTF. The CDR3 DNA follows: TGTGCCAGTAGTATTTATCCGGGACAAGAATATGGCTACACCTTC.

The chain employs TRBV14 and TRBJ2-7; 7 nucleotides align to TRBD1. Germline CDR1 reads SGHDN; CDR2 reads FVKESK. J lost 1 base, V lost 6 bases, and 3 bases had no gene match. CDR3 size: 13 residues. CDR3 DNA: TGTGCCAGCAGTTTGGGACAGTCCTACGAGCAGTACTTC. The encoded protein is CASSLGQSYEQYF.

This clone was observed a single time. This chain connects TRBV9 to TRBJ2-6; the D gene is possibly TRBD1 (6 bases). This CDR3 spans 17 amino acids. Germline V lookup: CDR1 SGDLS, CDR2 YYNGEE. V dropped 0 bases and J dropped 4 bases, with 14 bases sitting between them. The CDR3 here is CASSVVNRVLGANVLTF. Written as DNA, the CDR3 is TGTGCCAGCAGCGTAGTGAACAGGGTCCTGGGGGCCAACGTCCTGACTTTC.

V usage is TRBV15 and J usage is TRBJ2-1; TRBD2 is a possible D gene (5 bases). The CDR3 consists of 15 residues. Germline V CDR1 and CDR2: LNHNV, YYDKDF (reference sequence). V lost 1 base and J lost 2, with 9 bases in between. The CDR3 is CATSRVSTTYNEQFF. The CDR3 bases are TGTGCCACCAGCAGAGTTTCGACTACCTACAATGAGCAGTTCTTC. Complete variable domain (other parts from reference TRBV15 and TRBJ2-1): DAMVIQNPRYQVTQFGKPVTLSCSQTLNHNVMYWYQQKSSQAPKLLFHYYDKDFNNEADTPDNFQSRRPNTSFCFLDIRSPGLGDTAMYLCATSRVSTTYNEQFFGPGTRLTVL.

V and J are TRBV7-2 and TRBJ2-5, with 11 bases matching TRBD1. Per germline, CDR1 SGHTA and CDR2 FQGNSA. V gave up 6 bases and J gave up 9 bases; unmatched junction bases: 3. CDR3 size: 12 residues. The chain's CDR3 is CASSRDRGAQYF. As DNA, the CDR3 is TGTGCCAGCAGTCGGGACAGGGGGGCCCAGTACTTC.

The chain has TRBV4-1 and TRBJ2-7, with 10 bases identical to TRBD2. Germline lookup yields CDR1 MGHRA and CDR2 YSYEKL. V gave up 3 bases and J gave up 4 bases; unmatched junction bases: 12. The CDR3 has 17 amino acids. The CDR3 DNA follows: TGCGCCAGCAGCCAGACCTACCTAGCGGGAGCTATATACGAGCAGTACTTC. Translating it yields CASSQTYLAGAIYEQYF.

This chain connects TRBV24-1 to TRBJ2-1; 11 nucleotides line up with TRBD2. J was trimmed by 9 bases and V by 4 bases; bases with no gene match: 4. Germline-derived CDR1 and CDR2 are KGHDR and SFDVKD. CDR3 size: 14 residues. CDR3 DNA sequence: TGTGCCACCAGTGACCGGACTAGCGGGTTTGAGCAGTTCTTC. Its translation: CATSDRTSGFEQFF.

The chain has TRBV5-1 and TRBJ2-5, with TRBD1 matching over 8 bases. J was trimmed by 4 bases and V by 1 base; bases with no gene match: 6. The CDR3 sequence is 15 residues long. Germline V gene data show CDR1 as SGHRS and CDR2 as YFSETQ. CDR3 nucleotides: TGCGCCAGCAGCTTGAGCGGACAGGGTGGAGAGACCCAGTACTTC. Protein: CASSLSGQGGETQYF.

This sequence joins TRBV5-1 and TRBJ2-3, with a weak D call TRBD1 (8 bases). Trimming took 4 bases from V and 6 from J, leaving 18 bases between them. Germline CDR1 reads SGHRS; CDR2 reads YFSETQ. The CDR3 sequence is 15 residues long. This CDR3 reads CASSPGQGGADTQYF. CDR3 DNA: TGCGCCAGCAGCCCCGGACAGGGAGGGGCGGATACGCAGTATTTT.

The gene calls are TRBV4-1 and TRBJ1-2, with 12 bases that match TRBD1. CDR1 is MGHRA and CDR2 is YSYEKL in the germline V gene. The CDR3 sequence is 15 residues long. Germline trimming cut 4 bases from V and 5 bases from J; bases unmatched to any gene: 5. CDR3 loop: CASSPGDRGLYGYTF. For the CDR3, the DNA is TGCGCCAGCAGCCCAGGGGACAGGGGGCTTTATGGCTACACCTTC.

The rearrangement uses TRBV7-9 and TRBJ2-7, with a weak D call TRBD1 (8 bases). Germline CDR1 SEHNR, CDR2 FQNEAQ (reference sequence). Trimming cost V 6 bases and J 2 bases, with 20 bases left between them. CDR3 size: 16 residues. The CDR3 reads CASSHQQGGNPYEQYF. The CDR3 DNA is TGTGCCAGCAGTCATCAACAGGGGGGGAACCCCTACGAGCAGTACTTC.

The gene calls are TRBV6-2 or TRBV6-3 and TRBJ1-4; 7 positions match TRBD1. The CDR3 runs 16 residues. Germline V lookup: CDR1 MNHEY, CDR2 SVGEGT. The J segment lost 4 bases and the V segment lost 2 bases, leaving 7 bases of the junction unmatched. DNA for the CDR3: TGTGCCAGCAGTTACGGGACCGGGACAGTTAATGAAAAACTGTTTTTT. Protein product: CASSYGTGTVNEKLFF.

V gene TRBV4-2 combines with J gene TRBJ2-1; 11 bases are a match to TRBD2. CDR1 and CDR2 (germline): LGHNA, YNFKEQ. The J segment lost 0 bases and the V segment lost 4 bases, leaving 5 bases of the junction unmatched. The CDR3 spans 17 residues. The DNA for the CDR3 is TGTGCCAGCAGCCCCGGGACTAGCGGAGGCTCCTACAATGAGCAGTTCTTC. This encodes CASSPGTSGGSYNEQFF.

The V gene is TRBV6-2 or TRBV6-3, the J gene TRBJ2-2, with 7 bases fitting TRBD1. Germline V gene sequence: CDR1 MNHEY, CDR2 SVGEGT. V shed 5 bases and J 6 bases; nucleotides not matched to a gene: 6. The CDR3 spans 14 residues. The CDR3: CASSGQAVAGELFF. CDR3 coding DNA: TGTGCCAGCAGTGGACAGGCTGTGGCCGGGGAGCTGTTTTTT.

CDR3 sequence (DNA): TGTGCCACCAGCCCGATGGACAGGGACTATGGCTACACCTTC. Encoded protein: CATSPMDRDYGYTF. V gene TRBV24-1 combines with J gene TRBJ1-2, with 8 bases lining up with TRBD1. CDR3 length: 14 amino acids. The germline V gene has CDR1 KGHDR and CDR2 SFDVKD. The V gene end was trimmed by 7 bases and the J gene end by 3 bases; junction bases not matched to a gene: 6.